This T cell receptor beta chain comes out of a study of blood T cells in healthy people across ages. Study outcomes and limitations: When set beside aged donors, long-lived donors presented more naive CD4+ cells and higher diversity. The authors considered diversity estimates from one million T cells to be underestimates. Researchers said unsorted PBMCs prevented a conclusive naive versus antigen-experienced comparison.

Per germline, CDR1 MNHEY and CDR2 SMNVEV (reference sequence). This CDR3 spans 14 amino acids. The germline V and J ends were trimmed by 5 bases and 0 bases, with 10 bases remaining between them. Points on this clonotype: What it recognizes is unknown.

A sample-barcoded 5' primer and a J-beta primer mix were used in a second PCR of roughly 6 to 11 cycles. A single record per CDR3 protein comes from TCRdb applying MiXCR to the 5' RACE reads. This sample has 660,000 or so distinct CDR3 sequences, with 58% found just once. Every sample had a minimum of 6.5 million PBMCs isolated. The rearrangement uses TRBV27 and TRBJ1-1; D is unresolved. The source of this sequence is a man aged 60 to 75 in good health. The source material was blood. The CDR3 DNA sequence: TGTGCCAGCAGTGTAAGCCGACTGAACACTGAAGCTTTCTTT. Translating gives CASSVSRLNTEAFF.